These 11 T cell receptor beta chains share one sample of origin, sequenced in a study of T cells in women clearing cervical HPV infection. Repertoires were generated with immunoSEQ multiplex PCR, while TCRdb's copy carries only in-frame clones and drops some. The specimen's table records about 23,000 clones. The sample comprised blood buffy coat. These receptor sequences come from a woman between 18 and 75 years old with a cervical HPV16 infection that either progressed to CIN3+ or cleared (not recorded which).

To note about this clone: The CDR3 extends 3 residues past the end of the read, so its final part is completed from the germline J gene. The chain is built from TRBV6-2 or TRBV6-3 and TRBJ1-4; D perhaps matches TRBD1 (5 bases). CDR1 MNHEY and CDR2 SVGEGT come from the germline V gene. The CDR3 runs 14 residues. The DNA read from the CDR3 is TGTGCCAGCAGACCCGACAGCAATAATTCACCA. This gives the protein CASRPDSNNSP. From start to end, the CDR3 is CASRPDSNNSPLFF.

Regarding this clone: The read finishes 3 residues shy of the CDR3 end, and the germline J gene is used to complete it. The V gene is TRBV2, the J gene TRBJ1-1, with D possibly being TRBD1 (5 bases). CDR3 length: 15 amino acids. The germline V gene has CDR1 SNHLY and CDR2 FYNNEI. V was trimmed by 0 bases and J by 1 base, leaving 9 bases between them. The CDR3 region is CASSEALGGNTEAFF. Partial CDR3 DNA: TGTGCCAGCAGTGAAGCGCTGGGGGGGAACACTGAA.

Worth noting for this clone: The missing CDR3 end, 3 residues past where the read stops, is filled in from the germline J gene. The genes are TRBV29-1 and TRBJ1-2, with 8 bases lining up with TRBD1. CDR1 and CDR2 (germline): SQVTM, ANQGSEA. The V segment lost 3 bases and the J segment 0 bases; nucleotides outside the gene matches: 3. The CDR3 runs to 14 residues. Here the CDR3 reads CSVDRDRTNYGYTF. The sequenced CDR3 bases are TGCAGCGTTGATCGGGACAGGACTAACTATGGC.

As for this clone: With the read ending 3 residues before the CDR3 end, the germline J gene is used to fill in that end. The V call is TRBV6-2 or TRBV6-3, the J call TRBJ2-5, with TRBD2 identical over 9 bases. The length of the CDR3 is 16 residues. V shed 6 bases and J 5 bases; nucleotides not matched to a gene: 13. The germline CDR1 and CDR2 sequences are MNHEY and SVGEGT. This CDR3 reads CASRHGTSRLVETQYF. Incomplete CDR3 DNA: TGTGCCAGCAGGCACGGGACTAGCCGGTTGGTGGAGACC.

As concerns this clone: The read halts 3 residues ahead of the CDR3 end, with the missing end drawn from the germline J gene. The chain carries TRBV2 and TRBJ2-2, with TRBD2 matching over 10 bases. This CDR3 has 17 residues. The V segment lost 6 bases and the J segment 1 base; nucleotides outside the gene matches: 8. Germline V gene sequence: CDR1 SNHLY, CDR2 FYNNEI. The CDR3 loop reads CASRVASGSQNTGELFF. The CDR3 bases that were read are TGTGCCAGCAGGGTGGCTAGCGGGAGTCAGAACACCGGGGAG.

Points on this clone: The read comes to an end 3 residues before the CDR3 does, leaving the germline J gene to fill in the end. The rearrangement uses TRBV19 and TRBJ2-1; TRBD2 might be the D (6 bases). The length of the CDR3 is 17 residues. The V gene lost 5 bases and the J gene lost 6 bases, with 23 bases spanning the gap. Germline CDR1 and CDR2: LNHDA and SQIVND (reference sequence). CDR3 DNA, as far as it was read: TGTGCCAGTAGTTCAACGACCGGGACTCGTACTTTCAATGAG. Its protein product is CASSSTTGTRTFNE. The entire CDR3 sequence reads CASSSTTGTRTFNEQFF.

Regarding this clone: From the germline J gene comes the end of the CDR3, since the read stops 3 residues before it. The chain has TRBV19 and TRBJ2-5, with 10 bases lining up with TRBD1. The CDR3 is 17 amino acids. The V and J ends lost 3 bases and 3 bases, in that order; junction bases with no gene match: 10. Germline assignment: CDR1 LNHDA and CDR2 SQIVND (reference sequence). The covered CDR3 bases are TGTGCCAGTAGTATGGCTCCTCCCGGACAGGGGGAAGAGACC. It translates to CASSMAPPGQGEET. The CDR3 reads in full as CASSMAPPGQGEETQYF.

About this clone itself: The sequenced fragment ends 3 residues before the CDR3 boundary, so the rest is inferred from the germline J gene. The V gene is TRBV20-1, the J gene TRBJ1-5, with a possible D match to TRBD1 (5 bases). The CDR3 consists of 15 residues. Per the germline V gene, CDR1 is DFQATT and CDR2 is SNEGSKA (reference sequence). V was shortened by 1 base and J by 2 bases, with 12 bases between the two germline ends. The CDR3 is CSARGGGIGNQPQHF. The part of the CDR3 DNA that was read is TGCAGTGCTAGAGGCGGGGGGATTGGCAATCAGCCC.

Remarks on this clone: The read comes to an end 3 residues before the CDR3 does, leaving the germline J gene to fill in the end. This chain links TRBV18 with TRBJ1-5; D is unclear. Germline V CDR1 and CDR2: KGHSH, LQKENI. The CDR3 length is 15 residues. Deletions cut 4 bases from V and 3 bases from J, with 13 bases between. The CDR3 loop is CASSQTNTVNQPQHF. The CDR3 bases that were read are TGTGCCAGCTCACAGACCAACACAGTCAATCAGCCC. The entire variable domain, with the rest obtained from reference TRBV18 and TRBJ1-5, is as follows: NAGVMQNPRHLVRRRGQEARLRCSPMKGHSHVYWYRQLPEEGLKFMVYLQKENIIDESGMPKERFSAEFPKEGPSILRIQQVVRGDSAAYFCASSQTNTVNQPQHFGDGTRLSIL.

Regarding this clone: The read comes to an end 3 residues before the CDR3 does, leaving the germline J gene to fill in the end. The chain recombines TRBV20-1 with TRBJ1-1, with D perhaps matching TRBD1 (5 bases). CDR1 and CDR2 from the germline V gene are DFQATT and SNEGSKA (reference sequence). CDR3 length: 18 residues. The covered CDR3 bases are TGCAGTGCTAGAGGAAGAACTGAGAAGGGGTGGGTGGGCACGGAA. Protein sequence: CSARGRTEKGWVGTE. The whole CDR3 protein is CSARGRTEKGWVGTEAFF.

Points on this clone: The sequenced fragment ends 3 residues before the CDR3 boundary, so the rest is inferred from the germline J gene. The rearrangement uses TRBV6-1 and TRBJ2-7, with TRBD1 identical over 9 bases. Looked up from germline, CDR1 is MNHNS and CDR2 is SASEGT. V was pared by 3 bases and J by 6 bases, with 9 bases of the junction left unmatched. The length of the CDR3 is 15 residues. The CDR3 loop is CASSDPGQGSAEQYF. Partial CDR3 DNA: TGTGCCAGCAGTGATCCGGGACAGGGTTCTGCCGAG.